One sample yielded the 27 T cell receptor beta chains listed below, sequenced in a study of cytomegalovirus exposure and HLA in healthy donors. The PCR made use of 60 Vbeta and 13 Jbeta primers. Sequencing was performed with immunoSEQ multiplex PCR; in TCRdb, only in-frame clones are kept and a portion is missing. The sample records about 110,000 clones, 12% being singletons. The sequencing sample was made of PBMCs. The receptors were sampled from a man in his forties or fifties in good health and CMV-seropositive.

Only a few counts were recorded for this clone. The chain's CDR3 is CASRADSLQYGYTF. CDR3 coding DNA: TGTGCCAGCAGGGCCGACAGTTTACAGTATGGCTACACCTTC. The V and J genes are TRBV2 and TRBJ1-2; D may be TRBD1 (5 bases). Between the trimmed V and J ends, which lost 6 bases and 5 bases, there was a span of 16 bases. Per the germline V gene, CDR1 is SNHLY and CDR2 is FYNNEI. This CDR3 is 14 amino acids long.

This clone has only a few counts. CDR3 loop: CASSELEGSEQYF. The CDR3 nucleotides are TGTGCCAGCAGTGAACTGGAGGGCAGCGAGCAGTACTTC. The chain uses TRBV6-4 and TRBJ2-7; TRBD2 might be the D (6 bases). V gave up 3 bases and J gave up 6 bases, with 12 bases separating them. This CDR3 comprises 13 residues. The germline CDR1 and CDR2 sequences are MRHNA and SNTAGT.

A few counts support this clone. Written as DNA, the CDR3 is TGTGCCAGCAGGGGCGGACTAGCGGGAGAATCCTACAATGAGCAGTTCTTC. Protein: CASRGGLAGESYNEQFF. V usage is TRBV28 and J usage is TRBJ2-1; 13 bases align to TRBD2. There are 17 residues in the CDR3. Germline V gene data show CDR1 as MDHEN and CDR2 as SYDVKM. Germline trimming cut 6 bases from V and 1 base from J; bases unmatched to any gene: 6.

In its sample, this clone was seen a few times. A read error may produce the germline difference seen at one junction end. The rearrangement links TRBV29-1 to TRBJ2-6, with D possibly being TRBD1 (5 bases). Germline CDR1 is SQVTM and CDR2 is ANQGSEA. This CDR3 is 16 amino acids long. For the CDR3, the DNA is TGCAGCGTTGGTAATTTGTGGCCCCCTGGGGCCAACGCCCTGCCTTTC. It yields the protein CSVGNLWPPGANALPF.

The DNA for the CDR3 is TGTGCCAGCAGTGACCGACCAACAGGGAACTATGGCTACACCTTC. This encodes CASSDRPTGNYGYTF. V gene TRBV25-1 combines with J gene TRBJ1-2; TRBD1 is a possible D gene (6 bases). Germline lookup yields CDR1 MGHDK and CDR2 SYGVNS. This CDR3 spans 15 amino acids. Trimming removed 3 bases from V and 2 bases from J, with 13 bases in between.

This clone was seen more than once but under ten times. The rearrangement uses TRBV7-2 and TRBJ2-5; D is perhaps TRBD2 (6 bases). This CDR3 has 16 residues. V was cut by 1 base and J by 3 bases, with 15 bases left in between. CDR1 is SGHTA, CDR2 FQGNSA, per germline. CDR3 nucleotides: TGTGCCAGCAGCTTAGGGGATGGGGGGTGGGAAGAGACCCAGTACTTC. Amino acid sequence: CASSLGDGGWEETQYF.

J is TRBJ1-3 and V is TRBV10-3; tentative D call: TRBD1 (6 bases). CDR1 is ENHRY and CDR2 is SYGVKD in the germline V gene. The CDR3 has 14 amino acids. Trimming stripped 6 bases from V and 0 bases from J, with 9 bases between. The CDR3 coding sequence is TGTGCCATCAGGGACAGCAGCTCTGGAAACACCATATATTTT. Its translation is CAIRDSSSGNTIYF.

The rearrangement links TRBV10-3 to TRBJ2-7; D unresolved. Germline V gene lookup returns CDR1 ENHRY and CDR2 SYGVKD. The V end was cut by 3 bases, the J end by 4 bases, with 10 bases between. This CDR3 spans 13 amino acids. The CDR3 DNA is TGTGCCATCAGTGACCGGGTTCTGTACGAGCAGTACTTC. It is translated as CAISDRVLYEQYF.

V is TRBV18 and J is TRBJ2-3; 11 nucleotides match TRBD2. Germline CDR1 reads KGHSH; CDR2 reads LQKENI. Unmatched junction bases numbered 10, after V lost 6 bases and J lost 5 bases. The length of the CDR3 is 16 residues. The CDR3 spells CASSPSLAGGRDTQYF. The DNA of the CDR3 is TGTGCCAGCTCTCCGAGTTTAGCGGGAGGGAGAGATACGCAGTATTTT. Full variable domain (remainder filled in from reference TRBV18 and TRBJ2-3): NAGVMQNPRHLVRRRGQEARLRCSPMKGHSHVYWYRQLPEEGLKFMVYLQKENIIDESGMPKERFSAEFPKEGPSILRIQQVVRGDSAAYFCASSPSLAGGRDTQYFGPGTRLTVL.

This chain uses TRBV6-1 with TRBJ2-7, with D possibly being TRBD2 (5 bases). This CDR3 has 12 amino acids. V lost 3 bases and J 12 bases, leaving 15 bases between the germline ends. The V gene's germline CDR1 is MNHNS and CDR2 SASEGT. Here the CDR3 reads CASSDQRSARYF. CDR3 coding DNA: TGTGCCAGCAGTGATCAGCGGTCGGCGCGGTACTTC.

The rearrangement links TRBV4-2 to TRBJ2-7, with D maybe TRBD2 (5 bases). Germline lookup yields CDR1 LGHNA and CDR2 YNFKEQ. This CDR3 has 17 amino acids. Trimming cost V 1 base and J 3 bases, with 19 bases left between them. The CDR3 DNA reads TGTGCCAGCAGCCAAGTTTCATTATCTGGGGAGAACTACGAGCAGTACTTC. Translated: CASSQVSLSGENYEQYF.

The chain recombines TRBV18 with TRBJ2-3, with a possible D match to TRBD2 (6 bases). Trimming shortened V by 3 bases and J by 10 bases, and 14 bases separated the two germline ends. Germline-derived CDR1 and CDR2 are KGHSH and LQKENI. The CDR3 runs 13 residues. The CDR3 protein is CASSPAGSGSQYF. Here the CDR3 DNA reads TGTGCCAGCTCACCGGCGGGGAGCGGGTCGCAGTATTTT.

The chain recombines TRBV23-1 with TRBJ2-5; 7 bases map to TRBD1. The closer fit of TRBJ2-7 to the DNA end suggests the J call may be wrong. TRBV23-1 is placed among ORFs of uncertain function. The CDR3 consists of 13 residues. The CDR3 DNA follows: TGCGCCAGCAGGCCGACAGGGAAGAACGAGCAGTACTTC. Residues: CASRPTGKNEQYF.

The chain recombines TRBV28 with TRBJ1-1, with 9 positions matching TRBD1. With V trimmed by 4 bases and J by 2 bases, 5 bases remained unmatched. This CDR3 contains 15 residues. Germline CDR1 and CDR2: MDHEN and SYDVKM. DNA for the CDR3: TGTGCCAGCAGTTCCCCGGGACAGGGTAACACTGAAGCTTTCTTT. Protein product: CASSSPGQGNTEAFF.

The chain is built from TRBV7-2 and TRBJ2-5; TRBD2 might be the D (6 bases). Germline V lookup: CDR1 SGHTA, CDR2 FQGNSA. V lost 0 bases, J lost 1 base, and 9 bases lay in between. CDR3 size: 15 residues. Here the CDR3 DNA reads TGTGCCAGCAGCTTAGCGGGAGGAAGCCAAGAGACCCAGTACTTC. It is translated as CASSLAGGSQETQYF.

This chain joins TRBV27 and TRBJ2-7; TRBD2 matches 7 bases. The CDR3 sequence is 15 residues long. Per the germline V gene, CDR1 is MNHEY and CDR2 is SMNVEV (reference sequence). V shed 6 bases, J shed 6 bases, and the junction held 14 bases outside the gene matches. CDR3 DNA: TGTGCCAGCAGCCGTGGGGGGAGGGCCCTTTGCGAGCAGTACTTC. Amino acids: CASSRGGRALCEQYF.

CDR3 residues: CASSVEGGVTEAFF. In DNA form, the CDR3 reads TGTGCCAGCAGCGTAGAGGGGGGGGTCACTGAAGCTTTCTTT. The chain is built from TRBV9 and TRBJ1-1; D perhaps matches TRBD1 (6 bases). Trimming removed 0 bases from V and 4 bases from J, with 10 bases in between. CDR3 length: 14 amino acids. Germline CDR1 reads SGDLS; CDR2 reads YYNGEE.

The rearrangement joins TRBV5-1 to TRBJ1-1; D ambiguous. Trimming removed 2 bases at V and 1 base at J, with 18 bases between. Germline CDR1 is SGHRS and CDR2 is YFSETQ. There are 17 residues in the CDR3. CDR3 amino acids: CASSFSWADTENTEAFF. For the CDR3, the DNA is TGCGCCAGCAGCTTTTCTTGGGCAGACACGGAGAACACTGAAGCTTTCTTT.

V usage is TRBV6-1 and J usage is TRBJ2-2; D gene uncertain. V was shortened by 2 bases and J by 4 bases, with 2 bases between the two germline ends. This CDR3 spans 12 amino acids. CDR1 MNHNS and CDR2 SASEGT come from the germline V gene. This CDR3 is CASSELTGELFF. Written as DNA, the CDR3 is TGTGCCAGCAGTGAACTCACCGGGGAGCTGTTTTTT.

This clone has just a few counts. CDR3 in amino acids: CASSQGRNTEAFF. The CDR3 nucleotides read TGTGCCAGCAGCCAGGGCAGGAACACTGAAGCTTTCTTT. V and J are TRBV14 and TRBJ1-1; D remains ambiguous. The CDR3 totals 13 residues. V lost 3 bases to trimming and J lost 1 base, with 6 bases between them. Germline-derived CDR1 and CDR2 are SGHDN and FVKESK.

The sample holds a few counts of this clone. The V and J genes are TRBV5-1 and TRBJ2-1; 7 nucleotides align to TRBD1. The germline CDR1 and CDR2 sequences are SGHRS and YFSETQ. Germline trimming cut 4 bases from V and 0 bases from J; bases unmatched to any gene: 4. The length of the CDR3 is 15 residues. The CDR3 loop is CASSPEGASYNEQFF. CDR3 DNA sequence: TGCGCCAGCAGCCCCGAGGGGGCCTCCTACAATGAGCAGTTCTTC.

This clone was seen more than once but under ten times. J is TRBJ1-5 and V is TRBV5-1; perhaps TRBD1 as D (5 bases). Trimming cost V 0 bases and J 6 bases, with 16 bases left between them. Germline values: CDR1 SGHRS, CDR2 YFSETQ. The CDR3 loop spans 16 amino acids. The CDR3 DNA reads TGCGCCAGCAGCTTGGGGTCCAGGGAAAGTGGTCAGCCCCAGCATTTT. Encoded protein: CASSLGSRESGQPQHF. Looking up the rest from reference TRBV5-1 and TRBJ1-5 gives the full variable domain: KAGVTQTPRYLIKTRGQQVTLSCSPISGHRSVSWYQQTPGQGLQFLFEYFSETQRNKGNFPGRFSGRQFSNSRSEMNVSTLELGDSALYLCASSLGSRESGQPQHFGDGTRLSIL.

A few counts support this clone. J is TRBJ2-1 and V is TRBV7-2, with D perhaps matching TRBD2 (6 bases). The germline CDR1 and CDR2 sequences are SGHTA and FQGNSA. The CDR3 has 15 residues. The ends were cut back, 5 bases at V and 3 bases at J, with 14 bases in the middle. The CDR3 DNA follows: TGTGCCAGCAGCCCGTTAGCGGATTACTACAATGAGCAGTTCTTC. It is translated as CASSPLADYYNEQFF.

The CDR3 sequence: CAVTTWASPASGANVLTF. As DNA, the CDR3 is TGTGCCGTGACCACGTGGGCCTCTCCTGCATCTGGGGCCAACGTCCTGACTTTC. J is TRBJ2-6 and V is TRBV9; D gene unclear. V was clipped by 10 bases and J by 1 base, with 24 bases between them. Germline CDR1 SGDLS, CDR2 YYNGEE. The CDR3 totals 18 residues.

The genes are TRBV19 and TRBJ2-1, with 10 bases matching TRBD2. V was pared by 0 bases and J by 3 bases, with 2 bases of the junction left unmatched. This CDR3 spans 16 amino acids. Germline V gives CDR1 LNHDA, CDR2 SQIVND (reference sequence). CDR3 residues: CASSIDIAGGYNEQFF. CDR3 coding DNA: TGTGCCAGTAGTATAGATATAGCGGGAGGCTACAATGAGCAGTTCTTC.

This clone was found a few times. The V call is TRBV7-8, the J call TRBJ1-4; D uncertain. This CDR3 spans 19 amino acids. Trimming left V 4 bases short and J 10 bases short, with 31 bases between. CDR1 and CDR2 (germline): SGHVS, FQNEAQ. This CDR3 reads CASSSPGPEDGRFQVKLFF. The CDR3 coding sequence is TGTGCCAGCAGCTCCCCCGGGCCGGAGGACGGGAGGTTCCAAGTAAAACTGTTTTTT.

J is TRBJ1-5 and V is TRBV4-1; possible D gene TRBD1, 5 bases. CDR1 is MGHRA, CDR2 YSYEKL, per germline. The CDR3 extends over 17 amino acids. Trimming cost V 1 base and J 0 bases, with 13 bases left between them. The CDR3 nucleotides are TGCGCCAGCAGCCAAGTTCAGGACAAACATAGCAATCAGCCCCAGCATTTT. This gives the protein CASSQVQDKHSNQPQHF.